The 14 T cell receptor beta chains listed next were all sequenced from one sample in a study of monozygotic twins with inflammatory bowel disease. TCRdb reprocessed the 5' RACE reads; each CDR3 protein has one entry and no DNA is given. The repertoire shows under 150,000 distinct CDR3 sequences; the top ten hold around 2.5%. The source material was blood. These receptors were collected from a human donor with ulcerative colitis or Crohn's disease, or a healthy co-twin of an affected twin (not recorded which).

This chain links TRBV19 with TRBJ2-3; there is no DNA to check the TCRdb D call of TRBD1. This CDR3 spans 13 amino acids. CDR1 LNHDA and CDR2 SQIVND come from the germline V gene (reference sequence). The CDR3 here is CASSNRGTDTQYF.

This sequence joins TRBV20-1 and TRBJ1-1; the TRBD1 assignment by TCRdb is unverifiable without DNA. The length of the CDR3 is 14 residues. Germline loops: CDR1 DFQATT, CDR2 SNEGSKA (reference sequence). This chain's CDR3 is CSSRQFSGDTEAFF.

The chain joins TRBV7-6 to TRBJ2-7; TCRdb returns TRBD2, unconfirmable since there is no DNA. Germline V gene data show CDR1 as SGHVS and CDR2 as FNYEAQ. The CDR3 is 13 residues long. The CDR3 spells CASSLHEAGEQYF.

V and J are TRBV5-8 and TRBJ1-5; TCRdb lists TRBD1, though no DNA is available to test this call. Germline assignment: CDR1 SGHTS and CDR2 YDEGEE. The CDR3 loop spans 17 amino acids. The CDR3 here is CASSDRTVGYSNQPQHF. Using reference TRBV5-8 and TRBJ1-5 for the parts outside the CDR3, the full variable domain is EAGVTQSPTHLIKTRGQQATLRCSPISGHTSVYWYQQALGLGLQFLLWYDEGEERNRGNFPPRFSGRQFPNYSSELNVNALELEDSALYLCASSDRTVGYSNQPQHFGDGTRLSIL.

CDR3 loop: CATHRDTKNYGYTF. The V gene is TRBV19, the J gene TRBJ1-2; the D call of TRBD1 rests on TCRdb alone, since no DNA is present to check it. There are 14 residues in the CDR3. Germline assignment: CDR1 LNHDA and CDR2 SQIVND (reference sequence).

The chain joins TRBV5-1 to TRBJ2-5; lacking DNA, the TRBD1 call made by TCRdb goes unchecked. This CDR3 has 14 residues. Looked up from germline, CDR1 is SGHRS and CDR2 is YFSETQ. CDR3 amino acids: CASSSRTSQETQYF.

The chain employs TRBV12-5 and TRBJ1-5; TCRdb's assignment of TRBD1 cannot be checked, as there is no DNA. Germline CDR1 LGHNT, CDR2 FRNRAP. CDR3 length: 14 residues. This CDR3 is CASGWGGVAQPQHF.

The genes are TRBV6-2 or TRBV6-3 and TRBJ2-1; the D call of TRBD2 rests on TCRdb alone, since no DNA is present to check it. The germline V gene encodes CDR1 MNHEY and CDR2 SVGEGT. The length of the CDR3 is 18 residues. This CDR3 is CASIPRETSGFSYNEQFF.

The gene calls are TRBV29-1 and TRBJ2-1; there is no DNA to check the TCRdb D call of TRBD1. The CDR3 is made up of 14 amino acids. CDR1 is SQVTM, CDR2 ANQGSEA, per germline. The chain's CDR3 is CSVEDPTGYNEQFF.

V is TRBV18 and J is TRBJ2-2; no DNA is available, so the TRBD2 call from TCRdb remains unchecked. CDR3 length: 15 residues. Germline V gene lookup returns CDR1 KGHSH and CDR2 LQKENI. CDR3 sequence reads: CASSPGDYDTGELFF.

The chain is built from TRBV18 and TRBJ2-3. The CDR3 has 16 amino acids. Germline V CDR1 and CDR2: KGHSH, LQKENI. The CDR3 is CASSPPGHISTDTQYF. Filled out from reference TRBV18 and TRBJ2-3, the complete variable domain reads NAGVMQNPRHLVRRRGQEARLRCSPMKGHSHVYWYRQLPEEGLKFMVYLQKENIIDESGMPKERFSAEFPKEGPSILRIQQVVRGDSAAYFCASSPPGHISTDTQYFGPGTRLTVL.

J is TRBJ2-5 and V is TRBV20-1; TCRdb picks TRBD1, but there is no DNA to check that call. Germline V gene lookup returns CDR1 DFQATT and CDR2 SNEGSKA (reference sequence). CDR3 length: 15 amino acids. CDR3 in amino acids: CSARTDRVGQETQYF.

The J gene is TRBJ1-1, the V gene TRBV5-1; TCRdb selects TRBD1, and the lack of DNA leaves this call unchecked. The CDR3 has 13 residues. The germline V gene has CDR1 SGHRS and CDR2 YFSETQ. This CDR3 is CASSFGQNTEAFF.

The CDR3 here is CATSRGSGSSGANVLTF. The genes are TRBV15 and TRBJ2-6. The CDR3 has 17 residues. Germline values: CDR1 LNHNV, CDR2 YYDKDF (reference sequence).